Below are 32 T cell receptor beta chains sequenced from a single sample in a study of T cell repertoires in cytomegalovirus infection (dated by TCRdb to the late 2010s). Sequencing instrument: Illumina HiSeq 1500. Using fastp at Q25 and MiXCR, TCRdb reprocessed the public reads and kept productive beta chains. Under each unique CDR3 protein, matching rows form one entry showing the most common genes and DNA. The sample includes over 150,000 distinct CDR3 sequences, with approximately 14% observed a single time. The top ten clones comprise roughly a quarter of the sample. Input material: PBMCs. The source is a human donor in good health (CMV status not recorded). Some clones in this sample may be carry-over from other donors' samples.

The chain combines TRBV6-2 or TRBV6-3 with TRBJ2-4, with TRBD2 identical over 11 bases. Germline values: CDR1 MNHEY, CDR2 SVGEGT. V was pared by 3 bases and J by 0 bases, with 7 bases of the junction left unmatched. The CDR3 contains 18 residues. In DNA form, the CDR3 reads TGTGCCAGCAGTTATCTCCTAGCGGGAGGAATAGCCAAAAACATTCAGTACTTC. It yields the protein CASSYLLAGGIAKNIQYF.

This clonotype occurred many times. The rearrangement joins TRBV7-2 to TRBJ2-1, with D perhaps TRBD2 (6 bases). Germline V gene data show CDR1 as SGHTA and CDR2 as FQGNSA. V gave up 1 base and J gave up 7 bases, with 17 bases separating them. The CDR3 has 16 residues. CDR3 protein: CASSLGGGLGGNEQFF. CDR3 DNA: TGTGCCAGCAGCTTAGGTGGCGGACTGGGGGGAAATGAGCAGTTCTTC.

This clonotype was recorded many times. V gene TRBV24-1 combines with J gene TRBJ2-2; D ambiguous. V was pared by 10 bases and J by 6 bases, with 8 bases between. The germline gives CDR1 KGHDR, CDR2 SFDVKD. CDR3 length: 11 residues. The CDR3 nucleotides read TGTGCCACGGGTGAAGCCGGGGAGCTGTTTTTT. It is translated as CATGEAGELFF.

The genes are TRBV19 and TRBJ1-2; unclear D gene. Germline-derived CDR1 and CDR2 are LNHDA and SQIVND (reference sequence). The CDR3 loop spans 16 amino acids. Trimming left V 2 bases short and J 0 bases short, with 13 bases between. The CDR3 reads CASSIFLGNANYGYTF. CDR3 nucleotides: TGTGCCAGTAGTATATTTCTGGGGAATGCTAACTATGGCTACACCTTC.

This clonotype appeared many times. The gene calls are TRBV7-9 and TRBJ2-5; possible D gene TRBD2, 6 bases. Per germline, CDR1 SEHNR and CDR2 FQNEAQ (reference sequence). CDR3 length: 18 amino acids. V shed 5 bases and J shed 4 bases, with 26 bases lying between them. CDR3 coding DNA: TGTGCCAGCAGCAACACCAAACCGCGGGGCTTGAGGCGAGAGACCCAGTACTTC. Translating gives CASSNTKPRGLRRETQYF.

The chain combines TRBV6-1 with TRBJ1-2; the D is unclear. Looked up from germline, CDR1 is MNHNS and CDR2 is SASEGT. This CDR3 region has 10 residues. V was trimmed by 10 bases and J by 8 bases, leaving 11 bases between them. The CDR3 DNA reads TGTGCCACCCTCCGAGGGGGCTACACCTTC. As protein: CATLRGGYTF.

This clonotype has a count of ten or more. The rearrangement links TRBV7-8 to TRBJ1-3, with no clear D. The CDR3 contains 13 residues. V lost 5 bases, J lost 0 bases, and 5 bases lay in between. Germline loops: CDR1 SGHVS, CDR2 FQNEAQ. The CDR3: CASSTVSGNTIYF. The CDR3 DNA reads TGTGCCAGCAGCACCGTCTCTGGAAACACCATATATTTT. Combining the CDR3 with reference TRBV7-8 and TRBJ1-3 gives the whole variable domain GAGVSQSPRYKVAKRGQDVALRCDPISGHVSLFWYQQALGQGPEFLTYFQNEAQLDKSGLPSDRFFAERPEGSVSTLKIQRTQQEDSAVYLCASSTVSGNTIYFGEGSWLTVV.

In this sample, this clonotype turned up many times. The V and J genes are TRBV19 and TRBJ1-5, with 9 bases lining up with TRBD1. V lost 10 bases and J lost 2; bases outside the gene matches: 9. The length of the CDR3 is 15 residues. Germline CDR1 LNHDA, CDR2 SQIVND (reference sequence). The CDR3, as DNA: TGTGCCACTTCGGACAGGGGCACGGGCAATCAGCCCCAGCATTTT. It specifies CATSDRGTGNQPQHF.

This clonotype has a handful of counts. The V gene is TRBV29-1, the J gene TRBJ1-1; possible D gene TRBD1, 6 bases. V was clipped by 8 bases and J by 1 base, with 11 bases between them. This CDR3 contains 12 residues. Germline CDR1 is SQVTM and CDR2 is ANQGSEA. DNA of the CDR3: TGCAGCCTGGGACATACGAACACTGAAGCTTTCTTT. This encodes CSLGHTNTEAFF.

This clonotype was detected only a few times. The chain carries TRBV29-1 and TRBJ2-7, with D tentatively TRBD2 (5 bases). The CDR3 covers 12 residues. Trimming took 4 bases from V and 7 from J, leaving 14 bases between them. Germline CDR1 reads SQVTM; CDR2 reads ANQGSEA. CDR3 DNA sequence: TGCAGCGTTGCGGCCGGGGTGATAGAGCAGTACTTC. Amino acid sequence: CSVAAGVIEQYF.

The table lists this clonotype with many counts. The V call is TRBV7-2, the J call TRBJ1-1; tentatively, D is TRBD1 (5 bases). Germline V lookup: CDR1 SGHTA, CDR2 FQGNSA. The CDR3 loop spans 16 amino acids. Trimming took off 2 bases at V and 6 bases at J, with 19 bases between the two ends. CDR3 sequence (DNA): TGTGCCAGCAGCTTAAATAGCCCGGGGGTGCGGTCTGAAGCTTTCTTT. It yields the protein CASSLNSPGVRSEAFF. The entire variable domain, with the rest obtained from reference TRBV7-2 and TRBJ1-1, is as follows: GAGVSQSPSNKVTEKGKDVELRCDPISGHTALYWYRQSLGQGLEFLIYFQGNSAPDKSGLPSDRFSAERTGGSVSTLTIQRTQQEDSAVYLCASSLNSPGVRSEAFFGQGTRLTVV.

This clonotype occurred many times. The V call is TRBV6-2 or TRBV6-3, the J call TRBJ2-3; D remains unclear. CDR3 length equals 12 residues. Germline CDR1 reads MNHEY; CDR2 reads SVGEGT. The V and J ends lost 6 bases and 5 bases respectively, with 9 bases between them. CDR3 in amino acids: CASSFSGDTQYF. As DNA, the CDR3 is TGTGCCAGCAGCTTCTCAGGAGATACGCAGTATTTT.

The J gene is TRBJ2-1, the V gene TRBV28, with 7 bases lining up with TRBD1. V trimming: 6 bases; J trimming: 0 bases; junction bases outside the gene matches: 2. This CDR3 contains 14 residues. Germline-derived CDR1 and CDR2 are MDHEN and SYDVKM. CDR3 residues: CASRSGGSYNEQFF. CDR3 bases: TGTGCCAGCAGGTCAGGGGGCTCCTACAATGAGCAGTTCTTC.

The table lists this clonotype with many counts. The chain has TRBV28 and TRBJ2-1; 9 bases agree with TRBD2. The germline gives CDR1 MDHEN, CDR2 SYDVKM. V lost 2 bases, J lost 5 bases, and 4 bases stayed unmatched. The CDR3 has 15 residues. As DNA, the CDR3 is TGTGCCAGCAGTTTAGGCGGGAGGGCCCACAATGAGCAGTTCTTC. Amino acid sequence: CASSLGGRAHNEQFF.

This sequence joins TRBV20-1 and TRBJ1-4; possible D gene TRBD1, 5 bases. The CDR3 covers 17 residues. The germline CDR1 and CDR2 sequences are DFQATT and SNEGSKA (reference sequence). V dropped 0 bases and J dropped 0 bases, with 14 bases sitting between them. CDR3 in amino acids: CSAREIAPGATNEKLFF. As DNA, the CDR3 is TGCAGTGCTAGAGAAATCGCCCCGGGGGCAACTAATGAAAAACTGTTTTTT.

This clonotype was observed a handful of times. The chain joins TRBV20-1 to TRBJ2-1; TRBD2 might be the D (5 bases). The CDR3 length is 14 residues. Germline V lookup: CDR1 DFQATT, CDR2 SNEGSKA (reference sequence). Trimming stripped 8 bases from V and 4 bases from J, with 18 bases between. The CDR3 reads CSPYRPGKYNEQFF. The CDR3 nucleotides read TGCAGTCCTTATAGGCCGGGAAAGTACAATGAGCAGTTCTTC.

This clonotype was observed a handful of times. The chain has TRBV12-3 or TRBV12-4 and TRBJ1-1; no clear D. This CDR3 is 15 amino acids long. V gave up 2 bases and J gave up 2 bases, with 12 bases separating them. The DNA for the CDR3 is TGTGCCAGCAGTTTAAACAACGCCCGCAACACTGAAGCTTTCTTT. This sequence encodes CASSLNNARNTEAFF.

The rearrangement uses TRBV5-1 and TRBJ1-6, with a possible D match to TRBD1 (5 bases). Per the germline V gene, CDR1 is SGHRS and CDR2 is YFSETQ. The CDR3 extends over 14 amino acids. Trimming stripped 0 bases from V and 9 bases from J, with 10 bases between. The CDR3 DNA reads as TGCGCCAGCAGCTTGGGGGGCGCGGCTTCACCCCTCCACTTT. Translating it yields CASSLGGAASPLHF.

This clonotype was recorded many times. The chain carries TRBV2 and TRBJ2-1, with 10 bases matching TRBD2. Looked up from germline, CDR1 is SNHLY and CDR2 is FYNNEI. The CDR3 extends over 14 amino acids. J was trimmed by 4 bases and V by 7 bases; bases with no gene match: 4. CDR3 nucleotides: TGTGCCAGCACCCTAGCGGGGGTTTACAATGAGCAGTTCTTC. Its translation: CASTLAGVYNEQFF. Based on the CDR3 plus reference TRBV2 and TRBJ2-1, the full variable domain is EPEVTQTPSHQVTQMGQEVILRCVPISNHLYFYWYRQILGQKVEFLVSFYNNEISEKSEIFDDQFSVERPDGSNFTLKIRSTKLEDSAMYFCASTLAGVYNEQFFGPGTRLTVL.

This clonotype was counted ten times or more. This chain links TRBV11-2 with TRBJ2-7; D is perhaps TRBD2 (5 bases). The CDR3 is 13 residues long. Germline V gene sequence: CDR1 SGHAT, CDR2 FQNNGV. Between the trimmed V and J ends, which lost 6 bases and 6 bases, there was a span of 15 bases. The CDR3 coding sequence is TGTGCCAGCAGTCGTAGCGTGGAGCGCGAGCAGTACTTC. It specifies CASSRSVEREQYF. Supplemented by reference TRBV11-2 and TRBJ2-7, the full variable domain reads EAGVAQSPRYKIIEKRQSVAFWCNPISGHATLYWYQQILGQGPKLLIQFQNNGVVDDSQLPKDRFSAERLKGVDSTLKIQPAKLEDSAVYLCASSRSVEREQYFGPGTRLTVT.

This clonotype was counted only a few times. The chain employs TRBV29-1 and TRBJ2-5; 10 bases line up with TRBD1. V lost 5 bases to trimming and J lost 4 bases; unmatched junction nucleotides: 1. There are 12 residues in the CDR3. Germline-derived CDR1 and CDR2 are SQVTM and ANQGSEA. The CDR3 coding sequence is TGCAGCGTTCGGGACAGGGGAGAGACCCAGTACTTC. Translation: CSVRDRGETQYF.

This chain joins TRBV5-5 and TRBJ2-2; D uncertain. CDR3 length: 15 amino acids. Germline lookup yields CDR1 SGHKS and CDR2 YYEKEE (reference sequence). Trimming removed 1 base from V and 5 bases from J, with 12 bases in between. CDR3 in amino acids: CASSLREVGTGELFF. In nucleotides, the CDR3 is TGTGCCAGCAGCTTGCGCGAGGTCGGTACCGGGGAGCTGTTTTTT.

The CDR3 sequence: CASSQSQTPFSGNTIYF. The CDR3 bases are TGCGCCAGCAGCCAATCCCAGACACCTTTCTCTGGAAACACCATATATTTT. This rearrangement joins TRBV4-1 to TRBJ1-3; D call uncertain. V dropped 2 bases and J dropped 0 bases, with 14 bases sitting between them. Germline-derived CDR1 and CDR2 are MGHRA and YSYEKL. The CDR3 runs to 17 residues.

The CDR3 sequence: CSVRLNSNQPQHF. CDR3 in DNA: TGCAGCGTCAGACTAAATAGCAATCAGCCCCAGCATTTT. The chain employs TRBV29-1 and TRBJ1-5, with D uncertain. This CDR3 region has 13 residues. Germline CDR1 SQVTM, CDR2 ANQGSEA. V was pared by 6 bases and J by 0 bases, with 9 bases between.

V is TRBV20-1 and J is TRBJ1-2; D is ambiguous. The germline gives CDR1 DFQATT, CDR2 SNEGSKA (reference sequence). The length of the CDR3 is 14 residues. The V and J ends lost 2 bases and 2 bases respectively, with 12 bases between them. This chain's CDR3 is CSARLQEPNYGYTF. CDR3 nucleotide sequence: TGCAGTGCTAGACTGCAGGAACCAAACTATGGCTACACCTTC.

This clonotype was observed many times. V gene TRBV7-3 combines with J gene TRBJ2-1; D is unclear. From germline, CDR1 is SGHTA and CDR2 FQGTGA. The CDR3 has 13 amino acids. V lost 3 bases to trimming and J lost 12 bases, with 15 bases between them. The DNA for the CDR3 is TGTGCCAGCAGCTTGGACCGTACAATGAGGCAGTTCTTC. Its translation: CASSLDRTMRQFF.

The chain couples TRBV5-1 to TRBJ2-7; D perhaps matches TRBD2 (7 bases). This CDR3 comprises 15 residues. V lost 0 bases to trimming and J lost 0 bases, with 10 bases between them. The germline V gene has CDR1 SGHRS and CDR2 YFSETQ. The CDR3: CASSLEGGVSYEQYF. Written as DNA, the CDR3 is TGCGCCAGCAGCTTGGAGGGGGGGGTCTCCTACGAGCAGTACTTC.

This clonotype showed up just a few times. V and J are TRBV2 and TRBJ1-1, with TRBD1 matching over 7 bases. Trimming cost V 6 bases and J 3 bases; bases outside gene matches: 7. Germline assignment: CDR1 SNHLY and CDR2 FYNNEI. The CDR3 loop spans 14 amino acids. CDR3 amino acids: CASRRQGKDTEAFF. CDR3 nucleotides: TGTGCCAGCAGGAGACAGGGAAAAGACACTGAAGCTTTCTTT.

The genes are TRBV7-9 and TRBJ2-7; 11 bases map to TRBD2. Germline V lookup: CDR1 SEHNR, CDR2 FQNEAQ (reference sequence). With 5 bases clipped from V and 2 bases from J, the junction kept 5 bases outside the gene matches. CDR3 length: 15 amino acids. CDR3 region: CASSLLAGGPYEQYF. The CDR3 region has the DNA TGTGCCAGCAGCCTTTTAGCGGGAGGGCCCTACGAGCAGTACTTC.

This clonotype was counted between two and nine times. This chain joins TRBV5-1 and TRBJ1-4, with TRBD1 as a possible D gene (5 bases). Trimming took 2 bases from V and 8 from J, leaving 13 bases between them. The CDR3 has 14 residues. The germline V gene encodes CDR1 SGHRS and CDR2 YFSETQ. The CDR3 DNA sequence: TGCGCCAGCAGCTTAAGGGACCCTGAGGAAAAACTGTTTTTT. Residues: CASSLRDPEEKLFF.

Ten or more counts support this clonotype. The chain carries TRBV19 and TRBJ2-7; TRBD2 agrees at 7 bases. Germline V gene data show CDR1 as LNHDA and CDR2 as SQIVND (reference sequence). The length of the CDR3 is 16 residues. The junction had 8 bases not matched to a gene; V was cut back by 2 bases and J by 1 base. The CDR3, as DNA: TGTGCCAGTAGTATAAGTACGGGGGGTTCATCCTACGAGCAGTACTTC. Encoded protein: CASSISTGGSSYEQYF.

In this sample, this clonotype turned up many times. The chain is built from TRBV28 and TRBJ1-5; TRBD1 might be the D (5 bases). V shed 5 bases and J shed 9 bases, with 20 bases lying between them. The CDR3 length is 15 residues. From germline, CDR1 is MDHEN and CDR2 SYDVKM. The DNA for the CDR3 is TGTGCCAGCAGTCTGCTCAGGGTTTTAGGTGCGCCCCAGCATTTT. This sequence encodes CASSLLRVLGAPQHF.